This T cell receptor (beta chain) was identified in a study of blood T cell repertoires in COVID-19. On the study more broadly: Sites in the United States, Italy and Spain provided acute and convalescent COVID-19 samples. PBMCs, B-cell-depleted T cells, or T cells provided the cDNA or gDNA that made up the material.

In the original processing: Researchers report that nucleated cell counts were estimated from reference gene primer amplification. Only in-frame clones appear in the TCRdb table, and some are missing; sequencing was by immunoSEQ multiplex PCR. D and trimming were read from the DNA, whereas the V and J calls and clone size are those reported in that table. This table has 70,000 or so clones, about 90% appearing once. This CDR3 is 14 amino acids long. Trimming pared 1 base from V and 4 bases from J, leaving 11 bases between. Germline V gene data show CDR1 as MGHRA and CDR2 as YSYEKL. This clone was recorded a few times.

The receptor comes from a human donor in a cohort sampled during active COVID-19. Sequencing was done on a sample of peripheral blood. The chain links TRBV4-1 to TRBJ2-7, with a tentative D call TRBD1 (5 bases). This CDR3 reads CASSQGPQGYEQYF. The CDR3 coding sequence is TGCGCCAGCAGCCAAGGCCCCCAGGGATACGAGCAGTACTTC.